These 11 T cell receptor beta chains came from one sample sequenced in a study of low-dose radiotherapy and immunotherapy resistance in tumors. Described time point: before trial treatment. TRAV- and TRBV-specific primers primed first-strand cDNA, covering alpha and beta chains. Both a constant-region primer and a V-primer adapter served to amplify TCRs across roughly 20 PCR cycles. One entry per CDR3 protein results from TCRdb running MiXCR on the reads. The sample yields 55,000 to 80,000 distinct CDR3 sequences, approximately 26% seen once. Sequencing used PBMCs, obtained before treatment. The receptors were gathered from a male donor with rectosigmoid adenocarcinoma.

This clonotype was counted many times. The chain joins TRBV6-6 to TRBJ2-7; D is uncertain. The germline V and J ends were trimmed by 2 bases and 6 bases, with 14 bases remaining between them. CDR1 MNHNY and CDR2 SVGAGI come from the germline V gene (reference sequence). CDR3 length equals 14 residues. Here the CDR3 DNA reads TGTGCCAGCAGTTACGGCGGCCCCAAGGGCGAGCAGTACTTC. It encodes CASSYGGPKGEQYF.

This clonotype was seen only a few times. The DNA for the CDR3 is TGCGCCAGCAGCTTGGAGACTAGCGGGGGCCACAATGAGCAGTTCTTC. Translated: CASSLETSGGHNEQFF. This rearrangement joins TRBV5-1 to TRBJ2-1; 12 bases match TRBD2. The germline V gene encodes CDR1 SGHRS and CDR2 YFSETQ. The CDR3 is 16 residues long. After removal of 0 bases from V and 5 bases from J, the junction contained 3 bases not matched to a gene. The variable domain in full, completed from reference TRBV5-1 and TRBJ2-1, reads KAGVTQTPRYLIKTRGQQVTLSCSPISGHRSVSWYQQTPGQGLQFLFEYFSETQRNKGNFPGRFSGRQFSNSRSEMNVSTLELGDSALYLCASSLETSGGHNEQFFGPGTRLTVL.

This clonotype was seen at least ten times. DNA for the CDR3: TGTGCCAGCAGTTTATCTGAGCGGATGAACACTGAAGCTTTCTTT. This sequence encodes CASSLSERMNTEAFF. This chain uses TRBV28 with TRBJ1-1; D gene ambiguous. The germline V gene has CDR1 MDHEN and CDR2 SYDVKM. The CDR3 has 15 amino acids. Trimming cost V 1 base and J 0 bases, with 9 bases left between them.

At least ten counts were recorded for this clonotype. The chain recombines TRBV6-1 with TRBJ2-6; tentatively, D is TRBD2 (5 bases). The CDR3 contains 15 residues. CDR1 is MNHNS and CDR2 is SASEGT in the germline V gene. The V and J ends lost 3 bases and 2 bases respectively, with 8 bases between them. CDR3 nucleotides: TGTGCCAGCAGTGAGAGGGCGACTGGGGCCAACGTCCTGACTTTC. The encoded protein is CASSERATGANVLTF.

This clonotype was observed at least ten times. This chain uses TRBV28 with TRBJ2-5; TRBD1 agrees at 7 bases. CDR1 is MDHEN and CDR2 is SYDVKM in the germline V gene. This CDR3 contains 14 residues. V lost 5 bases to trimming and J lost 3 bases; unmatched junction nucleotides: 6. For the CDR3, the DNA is TGTGCCAGCAGTGACCCTACAGGGGAAGAGACCCAGTACTTC. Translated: CASSDPTGEETQYF.

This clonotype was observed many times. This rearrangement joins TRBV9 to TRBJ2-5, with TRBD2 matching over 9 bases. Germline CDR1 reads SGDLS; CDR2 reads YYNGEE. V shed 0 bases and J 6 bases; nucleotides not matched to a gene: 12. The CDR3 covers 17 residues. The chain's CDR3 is CASSVGDSGSGGKTQYF. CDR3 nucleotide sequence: TGTGCCAGCAGCGTAGGTGATAGCGGGAGTGGCGGCAAGACCCAGTACTTC.

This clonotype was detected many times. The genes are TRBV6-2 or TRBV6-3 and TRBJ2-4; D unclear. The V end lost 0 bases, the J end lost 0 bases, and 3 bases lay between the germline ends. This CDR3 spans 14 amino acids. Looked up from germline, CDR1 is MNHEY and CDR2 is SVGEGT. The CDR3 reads CASSYSIAKNIQYF. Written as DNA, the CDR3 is TGTGCCAGCAGTTACTCGATAGCCAAAAACATTCAGTACTTC.

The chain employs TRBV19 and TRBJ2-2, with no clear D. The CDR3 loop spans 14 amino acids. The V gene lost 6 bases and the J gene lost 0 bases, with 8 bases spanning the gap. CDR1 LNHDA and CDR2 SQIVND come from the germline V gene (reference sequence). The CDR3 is CASRNRANTGELFF. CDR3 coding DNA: TGTGCCAGTAGAAACAGAGCGAACACCGGGGAGCTGTTTTTT.

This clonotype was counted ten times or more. CDR3 nucleotides: TGCGCCAGCAGCCAAGAACGACAGAGCTCCTACAATGAGCAGTTCTTC. Amino acid sequence: CASSQERQSSYNEQFF. The chain has TRBV4-3 and TRBJ2-1, with D possibly being TRBD1 (5 bases). The length of the CDR3 is 16 residues. V gave up 0 bases and J gave up 0 bases, with 9 bases separating them. Germline CDR1 is LGHNA and CDR2 is YSLEER.

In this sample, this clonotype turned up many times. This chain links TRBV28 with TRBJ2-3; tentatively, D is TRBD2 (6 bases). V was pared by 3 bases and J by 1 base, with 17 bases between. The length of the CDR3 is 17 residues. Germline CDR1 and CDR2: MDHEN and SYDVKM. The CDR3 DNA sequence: TGTGCCAGCAGTTTTTTCTCGGGAGTAGGTGGCACAGATACGCAGTATTTT. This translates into CASSFFSGVGGTDTQYF.

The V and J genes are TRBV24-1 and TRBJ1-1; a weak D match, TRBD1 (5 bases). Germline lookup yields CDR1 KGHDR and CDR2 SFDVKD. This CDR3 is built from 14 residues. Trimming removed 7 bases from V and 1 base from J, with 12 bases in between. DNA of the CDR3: TGTGCCACCAGCGCCGGGACTGGGAACACTGAAGCTTTCTTT. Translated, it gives CATSAGTGNTEAFF.